This T cell receptor (beta chain) was captured by sequencing in a study of CXCR3-negative and CXCR3-positive naive CD8 T cells (dated by TCRdb to the late 2010s). Regarding the study in general: Roughly 140 million TRB reads were obtained in total, roughly 1.5 +/- 0.3 million reads per library. Diversity and physicochemical repertoire analyses were performed on around ten donors pooled from two independent experiments. Naive subsets from a handful of donors and memory cells from 3 donors were included in the TRBV-TRBJ cluster analysis. On the study overall, not on this receptor specifically: Comparably high repertoire diversity was found in both naive subsets, whereas much lower repertoire diversity was found in memory CD8+ T cells. Freshly isolated PBMCs were used for most assays because CXCR3 expression partially decreased after cryopreservation. Because surface CD5, which is linked to self-reactivity in mice, was comparable between the naive subsets, TCR interaction strength was also inferred from TRB CDR3 physicochemical properties. Compared with CXCR3-negative naive cells, CXCR3-positive naive cells had TRB CDR3s with higher hydrophobicity (lower Kidera factor 4), lower energy, and higher strength and volume indices. Naive CXCR3-negative and CXCR3-positive cells from the same donor showed similar TRBV-TRBJ usage, whereas memory cells showed distinct patterns.

Sequencer: NextSeq 550. The Human TCR Profiling Kit (MiLaboratory) was used to prepare UMI-labeled 5' RACE TRB cDNA libraries. cDNA synthesis used the entire amount of extracted RNA, and PCR amplification then used the entire amount of cDNA produced. Libraries were prepared in parallel using an identical number of PCR cycles. As for how the authors treated the data: With a requirement of at least two reads per UMI, MIGEC and MiXCR extracted about 53,000 +/- 9,400 unique UMI-labeled TRB cDNA molecules per library. On average, each library contained roughly 40,000 +/- 10,000 functional in-frame TRB CDR3 nucleotide clonotypes without stop codons. After each sample was downsampled to 5000 UMI-labeled TRB molecules, VDJtools was used to calculate diversity metrics such as normalized Shannon-Wiener and Chao1. VDJtools was used to calculate clonotype-size-weighted physicochemical properties of the central five CDR3 residues, namely interaction energy, strength, volume and Kidera factor 4. After the reads were reprocessed by TCRdb, one entry was made per CDR3 protein sequence, with no DNA. For this entry, the V and J calls and clone size follow TCRdb and not the study's own pipeline. The table for this sample records about 110,000 distinct CDR3 sequences. The ten largest account for approximately 0.37% of the sample.

The CDR3 measures 12 amino acids from cysteine to phenylalanine. This entry has no DNA. Taken from the germline V gene, the CDR1 and CDR2 loops are SQVTM and ANQGSEA. Concerning this clonotype: Which antigen it targets is not known.

For each CD8+ T cell subset, flow sorting was done in triplicate, and about 300,000 cells per subset went directly into RLT lysis buffer. To keep memory contaminants out, a stringent definition of naive CD8+ T cells was applied: CD45RO-CCR7+CD27+CD95-. Peripheral blood mononuclear cells were isolated from buffy coats by standard density gradient centrifugation. A FACSAria III was used to flow-sort naive CXCR3-negative and CXCR3-positive CD8+ T cells. Total RNA was extracted from sorted cells using an RNeasy Mini Kit. The sample consisted of naive CXCR3+ CD8+ T cells from blood. The cell subset or site label here, explained by the study, means: CD45RO-CCR7+CD27+CD95- naive CD8+ T cells expressing CXCR3 (TNR3+). The sequence links TRBV29-1 to TRBJ2-3. The clonotype originates from a human donor in good health. Some clones in this sample may be carry-over from other donors' samples. The CDR3 reads as follows: CSVEPGQDTQYF.